The TCR beta chain described here comes from a study of T cell responses to AZD1222 COVID-19 vaccine. Broader study findings: The study reported that nearly half of spike-specific TCRs target unmutated variant regions.

TCRdb's copy holds only in-frame clones and misses some; the assay was immunoSEQ multiplex PCR. This sample carries about 170,000 clones, 70% to 90% of them seen once, and the ten largest clones take around 0.99%. On this clone itself: The antigen is undetermined.

Germline V CDR1 and CDR2: WNHNN, SYGVQD (reference sequence). Trimming took 8 bases from V and 5 from J; bases not matched to a gene: 3. The CDR3 contains 12 residues. The chain has TRBV10-1 and TRBJ1-3; 7 nucleotides agree with TRBD1. The source of this sequence is an adult who received the AZD1222 COVID-19 vaccine. This specimen was peripheral blood, taken 28 days after the second AZD1222 dose. The CDR3 spells CASPRGRNTIYF. The DNA of the CDR3 is TGCGCCAGCCCCAGGGGGAGAAACACCATATATTTT.